A single sample gave rise to the 9 T cell receptor beta chains below, sequenced in a study of blood T cell repertoires in COVID-19. Profiled with immunoSEQ multiplex PCR; TCRdb holds only in-frame clones, not every one. This table has about 200,000 clones, roughly 80% appearing once. Material for sequencing was peripheral blood. The origin of the receptors is a human donor in a cohort sampled during active COVID-19.

The genes are TRBV2 and TRBJ1-5; D not certain. The V gene lost 5 bases and the J gene lost 5 bases, with 4 bases spanning the gap. This CDR3 is 11 amino acids long. The germline gives CDR1 SNHLY, CDR2 FYNNEI. CDR3 in amino acids: CASSFDQPQHF. The CDR3 DNA sequence: TGTGCCAGCAGTTTCGATCAGCCCCAGCATTTT.

V and J are TRBV3-1 (or the pseudogene TRBV3-2) and TRBJ2-7, with 7 bases aligning to TRBD2. Germline V CDR1 and CDR2: LGHDT, YNNKEL (reference sequence). The CDR3 spans 15 residues. V trimming: 6 bases; J trimming: 4 bases; junction bases outside the gene matches: 12. The DNA for the CDR3 is TGTGCCAGCAGTCTTGGGAGGGCCTCGGGATACGAGCAGTACTTC. Translating gives CASSLGRASGYEQYF.

This rearrangement joins TRBV19 to TRBJ1-2; maybe TRBD1 (6 bases). Germline CDR1 LNHDA, CDR2 SQIVND (reference sequence). The CDR3 covers 15 residues. V was shortened by 6 bases and J by 2 bases, with 16 bases between the two germline ends. The DNA for the CDR3 is TGTGCCAGTAGACGCTACCGCCAGGGGAACTATGGCTACACCTTC. This sequence encodes CASRRYRQGNYGYTF. The complete variable domain, with remaining parts taken from reference TRBV19 and TRBJ1-2, reads DGGITQSPKYLFRKEGQNVTLSCEQNLNHDAMYWYRQDPGQGLRLIYYSQIVNDFQKGDIAEGYSVSREKKESFPLTVTSAQKNPTAFYLCASRRYRQGNYGYTFGSGTRLTVV.

The chain is built from TRBV9 and TRBJ2-1; 16 nucleotides align to TRBD2. With V trimmed by 2 bases and J by 1 base, 6 bases remained unmatched. The CDR3 runs 19 residues. Germline V lookup: CDR1 SGDLS, CDR2 YYNGEE. The CDR3 DNA follows: TGTGCCAGCAGCGTTTCGGGACTAGCGGGAGGGGGTTCCTACAATGAGCAGTTCTTC. Its protein is CASSVSGLAGGGSYNEQFF.

This chain's CDR3 is CASSQGTSGNIQYF. CDR3 sequence (DNA): TGCGCCAGCAGCCAGGGGACTAGCGGGAACATTCAGTACTTC. V and J are TRBV5-1 and TRBJ2-4; 12 bases fit TRBD2. With 4 bases clipped from V and 7 bases from J, the junction kept 3 bases outside the gene matches. Germline assignment: CDR1 SGHRS and CDR2 YFSETQ. This CDR3 spans 14 amino acids.

This chain uses TRBV4-1 with TRBJ2-7, with 16 positions matching TRBD2. V gave up 2 bases and J gave up 1 base; unmatched junction bases: 8. Looked up from germline, CDR1 is MGHRA and CDR2 is YSYEKL. The CDR3 has 19 amino acids. The CDR3 DNA follows: TGCGCCAGCAGCCAACCCTGGGGACTAGCGGGAGGGTATTCCTACGAGCAGTACTTC. Translating gives CASSQPWGLAGGYSYEQYF.

The chain employs TRBV7-2 and TRBJ2-1; D unresolved. Looked up from germline, CDR1 is SGHTA and CDR2 is FQGNSA. V was cut by 5 bases and J by 14 bases, with 16 bases left in between. The CDR3 has 12 residues. CDR3 coding DNA: TGTGCCAGCAGCCCGGGTAGAACATTTAAGTTCTTC. Translating it yields CASSPGRTFKFF.

This chain links TRBV19 with TRBJ1-6; TRBD1 aligns across 8 bases. Germline V CDR1 and CDR2: LNHDA, SQIVND (reference sequence). The CDR3 has 16 amino acids. V shed 7 bases and J 9 bases; nucleotides not matched to a gene: 14. The CDR3 reads CASTMGVTGASSPLHF. CDR3 sequence (DNA): TGTGCCAGTACCATGGGCGTGACAGGGGCAAGTTCACCCCTCCACTTT.

This clone was seen a few times. The chain is built from TRBV7-2 and TRBJ2-7, with 8 bases matching TRBD1. Germline lookup yields CDR1 SGHTA and CDR2 FQGNSA. This CDR3 is 14 amino acids long. Trimming took 5 bases from V and 1 from J; bases not matched to a gene: 4. Here the CDR3 reads CASSARDRSYEQYF. CDR3 nucleotides: TGTGCCAGCAGCGCGAGGGACAGGTCCTACGAGCAGTACTTC.